Sequencing of this T cell receptor beta chain was carried out in a study of regulatory T cells in long-lasting Graves disease. This clonotype was found many times. The target antigen is unknown. Time point reported: persistent/refractory GD, antithyroid drugs over 5 years with positive TRAb. The TCR library was made from RNA that had been extracted from PBMCs in TRIzol. Study-level points and caveats: With a small sample size, accuracy may have been reduced.

TCR beta libraries were built with iRepertoire HTBI primers and Arm-PCR of CDR3 regions. TCRdb re-called the multiplex PCR reads with MiXCR, one entry per CDR3 protein. The sample holds approximately 400,000 distinct CDR3 sequences, roughly 20% seen once. The ends lost 5 bases at V and 5 bases at J; junction bases unmatched: 16. The CDR3 consists of 17 residues. CDR1 and CDR2 from the germline V gene are SGHAT and FQNNGV. The source is a female donor with Graves disease. Sequences were derived from peripheral blood mononuclear cells (PBMCs), sampled when the disease was refractory, from a patient treated with antithyroid drugs. The genes are TRBV11-2 and TRBJ2-5; 8 bases are a match to TRBD2. The CDR3 region is CASSRHPGGGAGETQYF. CDR3 bases: TGTGCCAGCAGCCGGCACCCGGGGGGGGGCGCAGGGGAGACCCAGTACTTC.